This TCR beta chain appears in the sequencing data of a study of identical twins. Germline values: CDR1 SGHRS, CDR2 YFSETQ. The CDR3 has 15 amino acids. V gave up 0 bases and J gave up 8 bases, with 14 bases separating them. Overall study results and limits: Memory repertoires lacked the insertion deficit that abundant cord blood beta clonotypes showed.

A note on this clonotype: The antigen remains unidentified.

A universal primer binding site was introduced by template switching. The final cDNA contained unique molecular identifiers. TCRdb itself ran the 5' RACE reads through MiXCR, one entry per CDR3 protein. Here the sample spans roughly 750,000 distinct CDR3 sequences, 21% being singletons. The same sample was also used in a study of T cells expressing NK-cell markers. That paper notes: The TCR beta repertoires originated in sorted CD3+CD56+NKG2C+, CD3+CD56+NKG2C- and CD3+CD56-NKG2C+ T cells. Seven of the eight sequenced donors were classified as HCMV-seropositive, and one was classified as seronegative.

The specimen sequenced was PBMCs. The chain combines TRBV5-1 with TRBJ1-4, with D tentatively TRBD1 (6 bases). The clonotype comes from a woman between 18 and 29 years old in good health. CDR3 sequence reads: CASSLVTGHEEKLFF. The CDR3 nucleotides read TGCGCCAGCAGCTTGGTCACGGGACATGAAGAAAAACTGTTTTTT.